These 30 T cell receptor beta chains were sequenced from one sample in a study of vaccination and CD4 T cells after COVID-19. One entry per CDR3 protein, called by TCRdb with MiXCR from the PCR reads. Among 25,000 to 30,000 distinct CDR3 sequences listed, around 50% were seen once. The time point here: late sampling 161 to 241 days after vaccination in a few convalescent patients. This sample comprised CD4+ T cells from blood, obtained about 7 months after SARS-CoV-2 vaccination. The receptors shown here come from a human donor who had recovered from COVID-19.

This chain joins TRBV24-1 and TRBJ2-1; tentative D call: TRBD2 (5 bases). From germline, CDR1 is KGHDR and CDR2 SFDVKD. Trimming left V 2 bases short and J 2 bases short, with 12 bases between. The CDR3 is made up of 16 amino acids. CDR3 in DNA: TGTGCCACCAGTGATTGGAGAGGGCCTACCTACAATGAGCAGTTCTTC. Amino acids: CATSDWRGPTYNEQFF.

The chain joins TRBV15 to TRBJ2-2; maybe TRBD2 (5 bases). The CDR3 runs to 16 residues. Germline V gene sequence: CDR1 LNHNV, CDR2 YYDKDF (reference sequence). Trimming cost V 1 base and J 7 bases, with 16 bases left between them. The CDR3 protein is CATSRGAGMVVGELFF. In DNA form, the CDR3 reads TGTGCCACCAGCAGAGGAGCCGGGATGGTAGTCGGGGAGCTGTTTTTT.

This clonotype was seen a few times. This chain joins TRBV18 and TRBJ2-7; D remains ambiguous. This CDR3 has 13 amino acids. V was trimmed by 3 bases and J by 6 bases, leaving 12 bases between them. CDR1 and CDR2 (germline): KGHSH, LQKENI. The CDR3: CASSPPSAREQYF. The CDR3 nucleotides read TGTGCCAGCTCACCCCCGTCAGCTCGCGAGCAGTACTTC.

This clonotype was counted a few times. The chain is built from TRBV7-9 and TRBJ2-6, with no clear D. The length of the CDR3 is 16 residues. From germline, CDR1 is SEHNR and CDR2 FQNEAQ (reference sequence). V was clipped by 4 bases and J by 2 bases, with 12 bases between them. DNA of the CDR3: TGTGCCAGCAGCTCCTTCGGCCGGCCTGGGGCCAACGTCCTGACTTTC. This encodes CASSSFGRPGANVLTF.

This sequence joins TRBV20-1 and TRBJ1-2; possible D gene TRBD1, 5 bases. CDR3 size: 17 residues. Germline assignment: CDR1 DFQATT and CDR2 SNEGSKA (reference sequence). V lost 3 bases and J 7 bases, leaving 27 bases between the germline ends. The CDR3 region has the DNA TGCAGTGCTAGCCCAATCCATCTCGGGGGGGAGAAGGTTGGCTACACCTTC. Its translation is CSASPIHLGGEKVGYTF.

A few counts support this clonotype. The V gene is TRBV6-1, the J gene TRBJ2-5, with 7 bases aligning to TRBD2. There are 16 residues in the CDR3. Germline CDR1 is MNHNS and CDR2 is SASEGT. V was pared by 0 bases and J by 1 base, with 5 bases of the junction left unmatched. Here the CDR3 DNA reads TGTGCCAGCAGTGAAGCTCCTAGCGGCCCCCAAGAGACCCAGTACTTC. Translated: CASSEAPSGPQETQYF.

This chain joins TRBV19 and TRBJ1-5, with a tentative D call TRBD1 (5 bases). The CDR3 length is 14 residues. With 6 bases removed from V and 9 bases from J, the gap between germline ends came to 18 bases. From germline, CDR1 is LNHDA and CDR2 SQIVND (reference sequence). CDR3: CASRSTAIIGPQHF. The CDR3 DNA reads as TGTGCCAGTAGATCGACAGCCATCATAGGGCCCCAGCATTTT.

The CDR3 DNA is TGTGCCAGCAGCTTTCGAAGGTACAATGAGCAGTTCTTC. Translation: CASSFRRYNEQFF. The chain is built from TRBV7-2 and TRBJ2-1; no reliable D call. Germline lookup yields CDR1 SGHTA and CDR2 FQGNSA. Trimming cost V 3 bases and J 4 bases, with 7 bases left between them. The CDR3 totals 13 residues.

This clonotype was observed a single time. The chain has TRBV4-2 and TRBJ2-7; D ambiguous. Per the germline V gene, CDR1 is LGHNA and CDR2 is YNFKEQ. V was pared by 4 bases and J by 3 bases, with 10 bases between. The CDR3 length is 13 residues. CDR3 DNA sequence: TGTGCCAGCAGCCTGGAGCCTAGCTACGAGCAGTACTTC. Its translation is CASSLEPSYEQYF.

The count of this clonotype is one. V is TRBV20-1 and J is TRBJ2-7; TRBD2 matches at 7 bases. Per the germline V gene, CDR1 is DFQATT and CDR2 is SNEGSKA (reference sequence). The CDR3 runs to 14 residues. Trimming removed 3 bases from V and 3 bases from J; junction bases left unmatched: 8. CDR3 loop: CSARREFEIYEQYF. CDR3 nucleotides: TGCAGTGCTAGGCGGGAGTTCGAAATCTACGAGCAGTACTTC.

The V gene is TRBV6-4, the J gene TRBJ2-3; either TRBD1 or TRBD2 may fit D (5 bases each). The ends were cut back, 6 bases at V and 3 bases at J, with 13 bases in the middle. The CDR3 is made up of 14 amino acids. CDR1 is MRHNA and CDR2 is SNTAGT in the germline V gene. Written as DNA, the CDR3 is TGTGCCAGCAGCGAGGGGAAGGAGACAGATACGCAGTATTTT. Its translation is CASSEGKETDTQYF.

This clonotype was recorded once. The CDR3 loop is CASSLVWSSGANVLTF. Written as DNA, the CDR3 is TGTGCCAGCAGCTTAGTTTGGTCCTCTGGGGCCAACGTCCTGACTTTC. The chain is built from TRBV7-9 and TRBJ2-6, with D uncertain. The CDR3 covers 16 residues. V was shortened by 1 base and J by 0 bases, with 7 bases between the two germline ends. Germline V gene sequence: CDR1 SEHNR, CDR2 FQNEAQ (reference sequence).

This clonotype came up a few times. The V gene is TRBV6-5, the J gene TRBJ1-2, with TRBD1 matching over 7 bases. Trimming took 2 bases from V and 6 from J; bases not matched to a gene: 6. Germline lookup yields CDR1 MNHEY and CDR2 SVGAGI. This CDR3 is 14 amino acids long. The DNA for the CDR3 is TGTGCCAGCAGTTACCAGGGGGGCGCGGATGGCTACACCTTC. This encodes CASSYQGGADGYTF.

The gene calls are TRBV30 and TRBJ1-1; D is unresolved. The CDR3 has 12 amino acids. With 2 bases removed from V and 0 bases from J, the gap between germline ends came to 4 bases. Germline CDR1 is GTSNPN and CDR2 is SVGIG (reference sequence). This chain's CDR3 is CAWSIVNTEAFF. The CDR3 nucleotides are TGTGCCTGGAGTATCGTGAACACTGAAGCTTTCTTT.

The chain links TRBV7-8 to TRBJ2-2; 8 bases agree with TRBD2. V shed 0 bases and J 5 bases; nucleotides not matched to a gene: 2. In germline, CDR1 is SGHVS, CDR2 FQNEAQ. This CDR3 spans 15 amino acids. The CDR3 DNA follows: TGTGCCAGCAGCTTAGCGGCTAGCGGGACCGGGGAGCTGTTTTTT. It codes for CASSLAASGTGELFF.

This clonotype occurred a few times. V is TRBV6-5 and J is TRBJ2-6; the match to TRBD1 covers 7 bases. This CDR3 is 17 amino acids long. The germline gives CDR1 MNHEY, CDR2 SVGAGI. V lost 3 bases and J lost 0; bases outside the gene matches: 5. CDR3 in amino acids: CASSYFGQDSGANVLTF. The CDR3 DNA follows: TGTGCCAGCAGTTATTTCGGACAGGACTCTGGGGCCAACGTCCTGACTTTC.

The chain combines TRBV29-1 with TRBJ2-3; D is unresolved. In germline, CDR1 is SQVTM, CDR2 ANQGSEA. Trimming removed 6 bases from V and 1 base from J, with 17 bases in between. The CDR3 length is 15 residues. CDR3 loop: CSVRLYTPGTDTQYF. For the CDR3, the DNA is TGCAGCGTGCGGTTATACACCCCTGGCACAGATACGCAGTATTTT.

This clonotype occurred a few times. The J gene is TRBJ2-2, the V gene TRBV20-1; D unclear. Trimming took off 3 bases at V and 6 bases at J, with 11 bases between the two ends. The CDR3 is 13 amino acids. The germline CDR1 and CDR2 sequences are DFQATT and SNEGSKA (reference sequence). This CDR3 is CSASKGRAGELFF. The CDR3 nucleotides read TGCAGTGCTAGCAAGGGTCGGGCCGGGGAGCTGTTTTTT.

The chain recombines TRBV20-1 with TRBJ2-1; 8 bases agree with TRBD1. Germline loops: CDR1 DFQATT, CDR2 SNEGSKA (reference sequence). With 6 bases clipped from V and 7 bases from J, the junction kept 11 bases outside the gene matches. The CDR3 length is 14 residues. For the CDR3, the DNA is TGCAGTGCGTATCAGGGGGCAGGGGTGAATGAGCAGTTCTTC. Translated, it gives CSAYQGAGVNEQFF.

V gene TRBV24-1 combines with J gene TRBJ2-2; TRBD1 is a possible D gene (5 bases). CDR3 size: 15 residues. From germline, CDR1 is KGHDR and CDR2 SFDVKD. V lost 1 base and J lost 4, with 9 bases in between. The CDR3 DNA reads TGTGCCACCAGTGATTTTACAGGAACCACCGGGGAGCTGTTTTTT. Its protein is CATSDFTGTTGELFF.

The chain is built from TRBV9 and TRBJ1-2; D not certain. The CDR3 is 14 amino acids. The V gene lost 0 bases and the J gene lost 4 bases, with 10 bases spanning the gap. Germline V lookup: CDR1 SGDLS, CDR2 YYNGEE. The CDR3 coding sequence is TGTGCCAGCAGCGTAGGGAGCGAGGGCTATGGCTACACCTTC. Translated, it gives CASSVGSEGYGYTF.

The CDR3 DNA sequence: TGCAGTGCTAGAGAAGGCGGGGGCGCCGGGGCCGGGGAGCTGTTTTTT. This sequence encodes CSAREGGGAGAGELFF. This chain uses TRBV20-1 with TRBJ2-2; perhaps TRBD2 as D (7 bases). The CDR3 consists of 16 residues. V lost 0 bases to trimming and J lost 6 bases, with 17 bases between them. CDR1 and CDR2 from the germline V gene are DFQATT and SNEGSKA (reference sequence).

This chain joins TRBV28 and TRBJ1-3, with D uncertain. V was shortened by 6 bases and J by 0 bases, with 12 bases between the two germline ends. The CDR3 spans 15 residues. Germline-derived CDR1 and CDR2 are MDHEN and SYDVKM. The CDR3 protein is CASRPDPDSGNTIYF. CDR3 DNA sequence: TGTGCCAGCAGACCCGACCCCGACTCTGGAAACACCATATATTTT.

CDR3 DNA sequence: TGTGCCAGCAGTGTGCAAGAAAAGCAGTACTTC. It yields the protein CASSVQEKQYF. This sequence joins TRBV2 and TRBJ2-7; D is ambiguous. Germline lookup yields CDR1 SNHLY and CDR2 FYNNEI. The V end was cut by 4 bases, the J end by 8 bases, with 9 bases between. The CDR3 is 11 residues long.

Remarks on this clonotype: The conserved phenylalanine or tryptophan is not found at the CDR3 terminus, so this likely reflects a read error. This rearrangement joins TRBV10-1 to TRBJ2-1, with unresolved D. Germline V CDR1 and CDR2: WNHNN, SYGVQD (reference sequence). CDR3 size: 12 residues. V was pared by 4 bases and J by 10 bases, with 11 bases between. CDR3 in DNA: TGCGCCAGCAGTGGTCATTTCAGCGAGCAGTTCCTC. It is translated as CASSGHFSEQFL.

The rearrangement joins TRBV20-1 to TRBJ2-1; TRBD2 matches at 8 bases. Germline lookup yields CDR1 DFQATT and CDR2 SNEGSKA (reference sequence). Losses at the gene ends were 5 bases for V and 4 bases for J; bases not matched to a gene: 16. The CDR3 covers 17 residues. CDR3 loop: CSALGGMSGRFYNEQFF. The DNA of the CDR3 is TGCAGTGCTCTTGGGGGGATGAGCGGGAGATTTTACAATGAGCAGTTCTTC.

The rearrangement joins TRBV6-5 to TRBJ1-5; the D is unclear. In germline, CDR1 is MNHEY, CDR2 SVGAGI. The CDR3 runs to 15 residues. Trimming pared 0 bases from V and 6 bases from J, leaving 12 bases between. Written as DNA, the CDR3 is TGTGCCAGCAGTTACTCCGGCCCCCCTGTTCAGCCCCAGCATTTT. It translates to CASSYSGPPVQPQHF.

This chain connects TRBV6-5 to TRBJ2-4; D unclear. The ends were cut back, 0 bases at V and 5 bases at J, with 8 bases in the middle. CDR1 is MNHEY and CDR2 is SVGAGI in the germline V gene. This CDR3 region has 14 residues. CDR3 loop: CASSYSPAQNIQYF. CDR3 nucleotides: TGTGCCAGCAGTTACTCCCCGGCGCAAAACATTCAGTACTTC.

This clonotype has just a few counts. The chain is built from TRBV27 and TRBJ2-7, with 11 nucleotides matching TRBD2. The CDR3 loop spans 19 amino acids. Germline V lookup: CDR1 MNHEY, CDR2 SMNVEV (reference sequence). The junction had 16 bases not matched to a gene; V was cut back by 3 bases and J by 3 bases. Here the CDR3 DNA reads TGTGCCAGCAGTTTCGGCCACGGGGGTAAACTAGCGGGAGACTACGAGCAGTACTTC. Its translation: CASSFGHGGKLAGDYEQYF.

The chain has TRBV19 and TRBJ2-1; D might be TRBD1 (6 bases). The CDR3 totals 14 residues. Germline values: CDR1 LNHDA, CDR2 SQIVND (reference sequence). Trimming removed 8 bases from V and 3 bases from J, with 14 bases in between. The CDR3, as DNA: TGTGCCAGTCAAATGAGGGGGTTCTACAATGAGCAGTTCTTC. Amino acids: CASQMRGFYNEQFF. The full variable domain, in which reference TRBV19 and TRBJ2-1 provide the parts outside the CDR3, is DGGITQSPKYLFRKEGQNVTLSCEQNLNHDAMYWYRQDPGQGLRLIYYSQIVNDFQKGDIAEGYSVSREKKESFPLTVTSAQKNPTAFYLCASQMRGFYNEQFFGPGTRLTVL.